The rows below give T cell receptor beta chains drawn from one sample of a study of cytomegalovirus exposure and HLA in healthy donors. Data came from immunoSEQ multiplex PCR; TCRdb stores just in-frame clones and leaves some out. The sample has approximately 170,000 clones; 80% to 85% are singletons. Source material: PBMCs. The receptors shown here come from a man in his forties or fifties in good health and CMV-seropositive. Each CDR3 is given with its conserved first and last residue. Each record gives: D gene, clone size, V gene, J gene, CDR3 protein, CDR3 DNA. A D gene is named only where the DNA matches it firmly. The listing skips clone size in some rows; elsewhere it reads once, few, many or a size class.

TRBD2	NA	TRBV6-1	TRBJ2-3	CASSEALAGTDTQYF	TGTGCCAGCAGCGAAGCACTAGCGGGAACAGATACGCAGTATTTT
NA	NA	TRBV7-8	TRBJ1-1	CASSLDTRGGTEAFF	TGTGCCAGCAGCTTAGACACAAGGGGAGGGACTGAAGCTTTCTTT
NA	NA	TRBV7-6	TRBJ2-7	CASSRGTYEQYF	TGTGCCAGCAGTCGGGGGACCTACGAGCAGTACTTC
TRBD2	NA	TRBV7-9	TRBJ2-7	CASSLVAGGPYEQYF	TGTGCCAGCAGCTTAGTAGCGGGGGGACCCTACGAGCAGTACTTC
TRBD2	NA	TRBV4-3	TRBJ2-7	CASSQVRASGTYEQYF	TGCGCCAGCAGCCAAGTAAGAGCTAGCGGAACCTACGAGCAGTACTTC
TRBD2	NA	TRBV6-5	TRBJ2-1	CASSYSLASGSRAQFF	TGTGCCAGCAGTTACTCGTTGGCTAGCGGGAGTAGGGCGCAGTTCTTC
TRBD2	NA	TRBV5-1	TRBJ2-2	CASSSTLAGVGTGELFF	TGCGCCAGCAGCTCCACGTTAGCGGGAGTGGGAACCGGGGAGCTGTTTTTT
TRBD2	NA	TRBV28	TRBJ2-5	CASRDGLAGGRLETQYF	TGTGCCAGCCGCGATGGACTAGCGGGGGGCCGATTAGAGACCCAGTACTTC
NA	NA	TRBV21-1	TRBJ2-4	CAGRRAKNIQYF	TGTGCCGGCAGGAGGGCCAAAAACATTCAGTACTTC
NA	NA	TRBV30	TRBJ2-7	CAFARQDSSYEQYF	TGTGCCTTCGCGAGACAGGACAGCTCCTACGAGCAGTACTTC
NA	NA	TRBV27	TRBJ1-6	CASTSTGQESPLHF	TGTGCCAGCACTTCAACAGGACAAGAATCACCCCTCCACTTT
NA	NA	TRBV7-6	TRBJ2-2	CASSFLNGELFF	TGTGCCAGCAGCTTTTTAAATGGGGAGCTGTTTTTT
TRBD2	few	TRBV2	TRBJ2-1	CASGLDYNEQFF	TGTGCCAGCGGACTAGATTACAATGAGCAGTTCTTC
TRBD2	NA	TRBV28	TRBJ2-5	CASSPTPPGLAETQYF	TGTGCCAGCAGTCCGACCCCTCCGGGACTAGCAGAGACCCAGTACTTC
TRBD1	NA	TRBV6-5	TRBJ1-2	CASRGTGGDGYTF	TGTGCCAGCAGGGGGACAGGGGGCGATGGCTACACCTTC
TRBD2	NA	TRBV5-1	TRBJ2-1	CASSMGLAEAEQFF	TGCGCCAGCAGCATGGGACTAGCCGAAGCCGAGCAGTTCTTC
NA	NA	TRBV10-3	TRBJ1-1	CAISGAAEAFF	TGTGCCATCAGTGGGGCAGCTGAAGCTTTCTTT
TRBD2	NA	TRBV10-3	TRBJ2-1	CAISHTPSGRAGDEQFF	TGTGCCATCAGCCACACCCCTAGCGGGAGGGCCGGGGATGAGCAGTTCTTC
TRBD1	once	TRBV4-3	TRBJ1-4	CASSQVQGAEKLFF	TGCGCCAGCAGCCAAGTGCAGGGGGCTGAAAAACTGTTTTTT
TRBD1	NA	TRBV10-2	TRBJ1-2	CASGEGATFTF	TGCGCCAGTGGTGAGGGGGCCACTTTTACCTTC
NA	NA	TRBV30	TRBJ2-2	CAWTSREYTGELFF	TGTGCCTGGACTTCGAGGGAGTACACCGGGGAGCTGTTTTTT
TRBD2	NA	TRBV4-2	TRBJ2-7	CASSQDAAGGAYEQYF	TGTGCCAGCAGCCAAGATGCGGCGGGGGGGGCATACGAGCAGTACTTC
TRBD1	few	TRBV5-4	TRBJ1-2	CASSLVGQGAPNYGYTF	TGTGCCAGCAGCTTGGTTGGACAGGGGGCCCCTAACTATGGCTACACCTTC
NA	NA	TRBV10-1	TRBJ1-3	CASRPSPTGNTIYF	TGCGCCAGCAGACCCAGCCCGACAGGAAACACCATATATTTT
NA	once	TRBV4-3	TRBJ2-2	CASSRAGTNTGELFF	TGCGCCAGCAGCCGGGCAGGGACGAACACCGGGGAGCTGTTTTTT
NA	NA	TRBV27	TRBJ2-2	CASSKRGTFLTGELFF	TGTGCCAGCAGTAAACGGGGTACCTTTTTAACCGGGGAGCTGTTTTTT
TRBD1	NA	TRBV5-8	TRBJ2-5	CASSRPGTGAETQYF	TGTGCCAGCAGCAGACCCGGGACAGGGGCAGAGACCCAGTACTTC
NA	NA	TRBV30	TRBJ1-1	CAWSRVPGTEAFF	TGTGCCTGGTCGAGGGTTCCGGGCACTGAAGCTTTCTTT
TRBD2	NA	TRBV7-6	TRBJ2-3	CASSSILAGTTDTQYF	TGTGCCAGCAGCTCGATTCTAGCGGGGACAACAGATACGCAGTATTTT
NA	NA	TRBV15	TRBJ1-1	CATLHRSGRNTEAFF	TGTGCCACCTTACACCGGTCGGGGAGGAACACTGAAGCTTTCTTT
TRBD2	NA	TRBV5-4	TRBJ2-1	CASSLDGTSGRKQKQFF	TGTGCCAGCAGCTTGGACGGGACTAGCGGGAGGAAGCAAAAGCAGTTCTTC
TRBD1	NA	TRBV5-1	TRBJ1-3	CASSPTGLSGNTIYF	TGCGCCAGCAGCCCGACAGGGCTCTCTGGAAACACCATATATTTT
NA	NA	TRBV5-6	TRBJ2-1	CASSLGGSRQFF	TGTGCCAGCAGCCTGGGTGGCTCCCGGCAGTTCTTC
TRBD2	NA	TRBV4-1	TRBJ2-1	CASSQDGSSGGNSYNEQFF	TGCGCCAGCAGCCAAGATGGGTCTAGCGGGGGAAACTCCTACAATGAGCAGTTCTTC
NA	NA	TRBV5-8	TRBJ2-4	CASSLKGLAKNIQYF	TGTGCCAGCAGCCTCAAGGGACTAGCCAAAAACATTCAGTACTTC
NA	NA	TRBV27	TRBJ2-7	CASSAGSAYEQYF	TGTGCCAGCAGCGCCGGGTCTGCCTACGAGCAGTACTTC
NA	few	TRBV10-2	TRBJ2-3	CASSEIAVSSTDTQYF	TGCGCCAGCAGTGAAATAGCGGTATCTAGCACAGATACGCAGTATTTT
NA	NA	TRBV6-6	TRBJ1-2	CASSFSDSVYGYTF	TGTGCCAGCAGTTTTTCGGACAGTGTCTATGGCTACACCTTC
NA	NA	TRBV27	TRBJ1-6	CASSFGQDNSPLHF	TGTGCCAGCAGTTTTGGGCAAGATAATTCACCCCTCCACTTT
NA	NA	TRBV29-1	TRBJ1-1	CSVEQGGTEAFF	TGCAGCGTTGAGCAGGGAGGTACTGAAGCTTTCTTT